This TCR beta chain was recorded in a study of T cell responses to AZD1222 COVID-19 vaccine. Study-level results: Elevations in Spike-specific TCR breadth and depth followed administration of two AZD1222 doses.

This clone has a handful of counts. Its antigen is unidentified. The assay was immunoSEQ multiplex PCR, and TCRdb's table has in-frame clones only and misses some. The sample yields 120,000 or so clones, around 89% seen once. Sequenced material: peripheral blood, taken on day 0 of MenACWY control vaccination. The origin of this receptor is an adult in good health.

The CDR3 bases are TGTGCCAGCAGCTTAGAGGCTGTCGGTCTAGCGGGAGGTGGGCAGTTCTTC. Residues: CASSLEAVGLAGGGQFF. V is TRBV11-2 and J is TRBJ2-1, with 11 bases lining up with TRBD2. There are 17 residues in the CDR3. Trimming took 0 bases from V and 12 from J; bases not matched to a gene: 13. The germline CDR1 and CDR2 sequences are SGHAT and FQNNGV.